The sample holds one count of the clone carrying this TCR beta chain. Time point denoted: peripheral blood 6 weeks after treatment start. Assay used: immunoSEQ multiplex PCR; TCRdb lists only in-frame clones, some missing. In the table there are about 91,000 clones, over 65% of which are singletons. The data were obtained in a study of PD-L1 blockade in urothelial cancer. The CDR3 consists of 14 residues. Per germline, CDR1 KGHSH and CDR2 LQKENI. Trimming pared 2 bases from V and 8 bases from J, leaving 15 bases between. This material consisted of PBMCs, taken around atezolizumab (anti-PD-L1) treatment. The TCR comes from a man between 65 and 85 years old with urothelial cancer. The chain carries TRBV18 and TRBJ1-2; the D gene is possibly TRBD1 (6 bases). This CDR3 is CASSPKSDRQGYTF. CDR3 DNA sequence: TGTGCCAGCTCACCAAAAAGTGACAGGCAAGGCTACACCTTC.